These T cell receptor beta chains were read from a single sample in a study of T cell repertoires in cytomegalovirus infection. TCRdb fed the reads into MiXCR, producing one record per CDR3 protein. Found here are approximately 500,000 distinct CDR3 sequences, about 25% of them singletons; the top ten hold less than 15%. Sample: PBMCs. The receptors come from a human donor in good health (CMV status not recorded). Some clones in this sample may be carry-over from other donors' samples. The CDR3 runs from the conserved cysteine through the conserved F or W. D genes are given only for firm matches. Expanded clones are given a class, and other clones once, few, many or no size at all.

clone_size: -; v_call: TRBV20-1; d_call: -; j_call: TRBJ1-2; cdr3_nt: TGCAGTGCTAGGAACAGGGTGCGAGGCTACACCTTC; cdr3_aa: CSARNRVRGYTF
clone_size: -; v_call: TRBV28; d_call: -; j_call: TRBJ1-1; cdr3_nt: TGTGCCAGCGCGATGCGGGGGCGGGGTCCTGAAGCTTTCTTT; cdr3_aa: CASAMRGRGPEAFF
clone_size: few; v_call: TRBV10-3; d_call: -; j_call: TRBJ2-5; cdr3_nt: TGTGCCATCAGTGAGTCGGGGGTAGAGACCCAGTACTTC; cdr3_aa: CAISESGVETQYF
clone_size: few; v_call: TRBV7-6; d_call: -; j_call: TRBJ2-5; cdr3_nt: TGTGCCAGCAGCTTAATGGACAGCCAAGAGACCCAGTACTTC; cdr3_aa: CASSLMDSQETQYF
clone_size: -; v_call: TRBV28; d_call: -; j_call: TRBJ2-5; cdr3_nt: TGTGCCAGCAGTTTTTCCCGCAGGGGCCGAGAAGAGACCCAGTACTTC; cdr3_aa: CASSFSRRGREETQYF
clone_size: -; v_call: TRBV29-1; d_call: -; j_call: TRBJ2-1; cdr3_nt: TGCAGCGGGTACCCCTCCTACAATGAGCAGTTCTTC; cdr3_aa: CSGYPSYNEQFF
clone_size: once; v_call: TRBV20-1; d_call: TRBD1; j_call: TRBJ2-7; cdr3_nt: TGCAGTGCTACCGGGACAGGGGGCGAATGGGAGCAGTGCTTC; cdr3_aa: CSATGTGGEWEQCF
clone_size: many; v_call: TRBV7-6; d_call: TRBD1; j_call: TRBJ2-2; cdr3_nt: TGTGCCAGCAGCTTCCTGACAGGGCCCACCGGGGAGCTGTTTTTT; cdr3_aa: CASSFLTGPTGELFF
clone_size: -; v_call: TRBV28; d_call: TRBD1; j_call: TRBJ2-7; cdr3_nt: TGTGCCAGCAGTTTATGGGGACAGGCATCCTACGAGCAGTACTTC; cdr3_aa: CASSLWGQASYEQYF
clone_size: few; v_call: TRBV5-1; d_call: TRBD2; j_call: TRBJ2-3; cdr3_nt: TGCGCCAGCAGCGGAAGACCGGGACTAGCGGGAGGGGGAACAGATACGCAGTATTTT; cdr3_aa: CASSGRPGLAGGGTDTQYF
clone_size: few; v_call: TRBV4-1; d_call: TRBD2; j_call: TRBJ2-1; cdr3_nt: TGCGCCAGCAGCCAAGGACTACGGACTAGCGGGAAGGATGAGCAGTTCTTC; cdr3_aa: CASSQGLRTSGKDEQFF
clone_size: -; v_call: TRBV12-3/TRBV12-4; d_call: TRBD2; j_call: TRBJ2-3; cdr3_nt: TGTGCCAGCAGTAAGTCGGGAGGGCCGACAGATACGCAGTATTTT; cdr3_aa: CASSKSGGPTDTQYF
clone_size: many; v_call: TRBV7-2; d_call: -; j_call: TRBJ2-1; cdr3_nt: TGTGCCAGCAGCAACAACGGGATTGAGCAGTTCTTC; cdr3_aa: CASSNNGIEQFF
clone_size: -; v_call: TRBV4-3; d_call: -; j_call: TRBJ1-2; cdr3_nt: TGCGCCAGCAGCCAAGAGGAGGGAGGCGACTATGGCTACACCTTC; cdr3_aa: CASSQEEGGDYGYTF
clone_size: many; v_call: TRBV7-2; d_call: -; j_call: TRBJ1-4; cdr3_nt: TGTGCCAGCAGCGAGCAGGCTGCAACTAATGAAAAACTGTTTTTT; cdr3_aa: CASSEQAATNEKLFF
clone_size: -; v_call: TRBV18; d_call: TRBD2; j_call: TRBJ2-5; cdr3_nt: TGTGCCAGCTCACCAGTAGGACTAGCGGAAGAGACCCAGTACTTC; cdr3_aa: CASSPVGLAEETQYF
clone_size: many; v_call: TRBV7-6; d_call: TRBD2; j_call: TRBJ2-3; cdr3_nt: TGTGCCAGCAGCTCCACCAGCGGGAGGGGTGATACGCAGTATTTT; cdr3_aa: CASSSTSGRGDTQYF
clone_size: many; v_call: TRBV6-1; d_call: TRBD1; j_call: TRBJ2-2; cdr3_nt: TGTGCCAGCACCCGGACAGGGACGGCCACCGGGGAGCTGTTTTTT; cdr3_aa: CASTRTGTATGELFF
clone_size: -; v_call: TRBV6-6; d_call: TRBD2; j_call: TRBJ2-1; cdr3_nt: TGTGCCAGTATACCACTAGCGGGAGAAAACAATGAGCAGTTCTTC; cdr3_aa: CASIPLAGENNEQFF
clone_size: -; v_call: TRBV6-2/TRBV6-3; d_call: -; j_call: TRBJ1-1; cdr3_nt: TGTGCCAGCAGTTCTCGGTACGAAGCTTTCTTT; cdr3_aa: CASSSRYEAFF
clone_size: once; v_call: TRBV30; d_call: -; j_call: TRBJ2-3; cdr3_nt: TGTGCCTGGAGTGTGCCCACAGATACGCAGTATTTT; cdr3_aa: CAWSVPTDTQYF
clone_size: -; v_call: TRBV19; d_call: -; j_call: TRBJ1-4; cdr3_nt: TGTGCCAGTACCATGAGGGGGAGTAATCGTGAAAAACTGTTTTTT; cdr3_aa: CASTMRGSNREKLFF
clone_size: -; v_call: TRBV18; d_call: -; j_call: TRBJ2-7; cdr3_nt: TGTGCCAGCTCACCACCGTCCGTAATTGGCTACGAGCAGTACTTC; cdr3_aa: CASSPPSVIGYEQYF
clone_size: few; v_call: TRBV20-1; d_call: -; j_call: TRBJ2-5; cdr3_nt: TGCAGTGCTAGAGCGTTGAGGGCCCAAGAGACCCAGTACTTC; cdr3_aa: CSARALRAQETQYF
clone_size: -; v_call: TRBV7-9; d_call: -; j_call: TRBJ1-3; cdr3_nt: TGTGCCCCTGGGGCGGACACCAGTCTTGGAAACACCATATATTTT; cdr3_aa: CAPGADTSLGNTIYF
clone_size: few; v_call: TRBV7-3; d_call: -; j_call: TRBJ1-1; cdr3_nt: TGTGCCAGCAGCTTAATTGGGGGGGCAGTCACTGAAGCTTTCTTT; cdr3_aa: CASSLIGGAVTEAFF